This note documents a single TCR beta chain sequence. There is no known antigen for this receptor. No quality values exist for individual bases; no much larger clone is one base distant. From each donor, a single peripheral blood sample of 95 to 150 mL on average was drawn into heparinised tubes. A BD FACSAria II and a panel including CD45RO, CCR7, CD25, CD127, CD95 and CD27 were used to sort naive, central memory, regulatory and stem cell-like memory CD4+ T cells. A purity above 95% was achieved for all sorted populations. PBMCs were isolated immediately by Lymphoprep density gradient centrifugation and stained directly without culture. Samples were stained and sorted in pairs, with one healthy donor and one patient per experiment, so that batch effects were minimized. This sample is part of a study of beta chain features in type 1 diabetes (dated by TCRdb to 2016 to 2018). Regarding the research as a whole: No differences in mean age, gender distribution, total cell number or subset yield were found between patients and healthy donors. A total of approximately 99,000,000 sorted cells were examined across all samples, and RNA yield correlated strongly with the number of cells per subset. In the study, TCRB repertoires of sorted circulating CD4+ T cell subsets from recently diagnosed type 1 diabetes patients were compared with those of matched healthy donors. Naive and central memory subsets were obtained from all 30 or so donors, but regulatory and stem cell-like memory subsets were isolated from only 8 patients and 8 healthy donors. Overall results and qualifications from the work: Fewer insertions and more nucleotide deletions at VDJ recombination sites were observed in patients with type 1 diabetes, implying thymic rearrangement abnormalities. Type 1 diabetes patients showed a moderate but significant shortening of TCRB CDR3 length in all four CD4+ subsets. Because the HLA sub-analyses included only small numbers of individuals, any influence of HLA type on TCRB rearrangement was left unresolved. PCR may preferentially amplify shorter templates, but because patient and control samples were amplified and corrected together, any resulting skew would affect both groups equally. Because cDNA was sequenced instead of genomic DNA, highly expressing activated cells could be over-represented, though the groups showed no difference in activation or CD3 levels. Naive, central memory and regulatory TCRB repertoires appeared to be more similar among patients than among healthy donors.

The entire isolated RNA was reverse transcribed using the High Capacity cDNA Reverse Transcription Kit, and thus expressed TCRB transcripts were sequenced. Naive, central memory and regulatory T cell samples underwent deep immunoSEQ sequencing, averaging roughly 3.3 million total reads per sample. After sorted cells were lysed in RLT buffer, RNA was extracted with DNase-treated RNeasy Micro or Mini kits, with the choice depending on cell number. To prevent cross-contamination, every cell subset was processed on its own, while patient and healthy donor samples were processed together. The immunoSEQ multiplex PCR was used to amplify TCRB sequences from cDNA, yielding 87-bp fragments that span the CDR3 region. Amplicons were sequenced on the Illumina HiSeq platform. The authors' analysis ran thus. Synthetic template baselines were used to correct PCR bias computationally, reads within Hamming distance 2 were collapsed, and singletons that could not be merged were discarded. Reads were aligned against IMGT so that V, D and J genes, CDR3 length and insertions or deletions at six rearrangement sites could be assigned. Within each subset, clonotype counts were normalized to the number of sorted cells before true diversity and Gini coefficients were calculated with the tcR R package. Repertoire sharing was quantified using the overlap coefficient calculated on TCRB nucleotide sequences. Out-of-frame TCRB sequences from naive cells were analyzed to stand in for the pre-selection repertoire. As stored in TCRdb, this immuneACCESS dataset retains in-frame rearrangements with V and J assigned. A fraction of the clones does not appear; measured against another copy, unresolved V genes explain less than half of the discrepancy, and the remainder lacks a known reason. The V and J calls and clone size come from that table; D and trimming were worked out from the DNA. The sample includes 620,000 or so clones, with roughly 15% observed a single time. The top ten clonotypes cover under 0.095% of the sample.

The germline V gene provides CDR1 MGHDK and CDR2 SYGVNS. At the junction V is shortened by 2 bases and J by 7 bases; bases outside the gene matches: 12. The CDR3 holds 18 amino acids from the cysteine to the phenylalanine. Only the CDR3 DNA is retained, 54 bases long and in frame from the first base. The chain couples TRBV25-1 to TRBJ1-6; 9 middle bases align to TRBD1. The sequenced sample was naive CD4+ T cells from blood. Per the publication, the cell subset or site label means: true naive CD4+ T cells. The clonotype comes from a young man in good health. The CDR3 region has the sequence CASSESQTGGLKNSPLHF. At the DNA level, the sequence is TGTGCCAGCAGTGAAAGTCAGACAGGGGGTTTGAAGAATTCACCCCTCCACTTT.